The 18 T cell receptor beta chains below were found in one sample sequenced in a study of blood T cell repertoires in COVID-19. TCRdb's table, derived via immunoSEQ multiplex PCR, lists solely in-frame clones and lacks some. The sample consists of under 200,000 clones, about 90% of them appearing once. The sequenced sample consisted of PBMCs or T cells enriched from blood (not recorded which). The receptors here all came from a woman between 50 and 59 years old who had recovered from COVID-19.

The chain recombines TRBV19 with TRBJ1-3; the match to TRBD1 covers 7 bases. The CDR3 length is 15 residues. Unmatched junction bases numbered 4, after V lost 3 bases and J lost 2 bases. Germline V gene lookup returns CDR1 LNHDA and CDR2 SQIVND (reference sequence). The CDR3: CASSIETGAGNTIYF. The DNA for the CDR3 is TGTGCCAGTAGTATCGAAACAGGGGCTGGAAACACCATATATTTT.

The DNA of the CDR3 is TGCAGTGCTACCGGGGCCGGGGAGCTGTTTTTT. Protein sequence: CSATGAGELFF. The chain combines TRBV20-1 with TRBJ2-2; a possible D gene is TRBD2 (5 bases). The CDR3 consists of 11 residues. V dropped 4 bases and J dropped 6 bases, with 6 bases sitting between them. CDR1 is DFQATT and CDR2 is SNEGSKA in the germline V gene (reference sequence).

The chain uses TRBV12-3 or TRBV12-4 and TRBJ2-1; weak D call: TRBD2 (6 bases). V lost 7 bases to trimming and J lost 4 bases, with 11 bases between them. This CDR3 has 13 amino acids. The CDR3 reads CASTSGEYNEQFF. CDR3 bases: TGTGCCAGCACTTCGGGGGAATACAATGAGCAGTTCTTC.

This chain joins TRBV19 and TRBJ2-7; 8 bases map to TRBD1. Germline CDR1 reads LNHDA; CDR2 reads SQIVND (reference sequence). J lost 2 bases, V lost 5 bases, and 5 bases had no gene match. The CDR3 spans 14 residues. In DNA form, the CDR3 reads TGTGCCAGTAGTCAGCAGGGGGCCGCCTACGAGCAGTACTTC. Amino acid sequence: CASSQQGAAYEQYF.

The V gene is TRBV28, the J gene TRBJ2-7; tentatively, D is TRBD1 (5 bases). The germline gives CDR1 MDHEN, CDR2 SYDVKM. With 6 bases removed from V and 1 base from J, the gap between germline ends came to 19 bases. CDR3 length: 16 residues. In DNA form, the CDR3 reads TGTGCCAGCAGCCGAAACAGGCAGGCTGGGTCCTACGAGCAGTACTTC. Translated: CASSRNRQAGSYEQYF.

V is TRBV19 and J is TRBJ2-1; D is possibly TRBD2 (6 bases). The CDR3 has 14 residues. The germline V and J ends were trimmed by 0 bases and 6 bases, with 9 bases remaining between them. Per germline, CDR1 LNHDA and CDR2 SQIVND (reference sequence). The CDR3 region is CASSIDGGFNEQFF. As DNA, the CDR3 is TGTGCCAGTAGTATAGATGGAGGGTTCAATGAGCAGTTCTTC.

The chain combines TRBV5-4 with TRBJ1-2, with 7 bases lining up with TRBD1. The germline gives CDR1 SGHNT, CDR2 YYREEE (reference sequence). CDR3 length: 14 residues. V lost 3 bases to trimming and J lost 5 bases; unmatched junction nucleotides: 7. The CDR3 region is CASSWGDSRYGYTF. The CDR3 nucleotides read TGTGCCAGCAGCTGGGGGGACAGTCGGTATGGCTACACCTTC.

The V gene is TRBV4-1, the J gene TRBJ2-5; TRBD2 matches 8 bases. In germline, CDR1 is MGHRA, CDR2 YSYEKL. With V trimmed by 1 base and J by 4 bases, 5 bases remained unmatched. This CDR3 is 15 amino acids long. CDR3 sequence (DNA): TGCGCCAGCAGCCAAGGGGGCGCGGGAGGAGAGACCCAGTACTTC. Amino acid sequence: CASSQGGAGGETQYF.

The genes are TRBV5-4 and TRBJ2-1; TRBD2 might be the D (5 bases). V lost 4 bases to trimming and J lost 5 bases, with 10 bases between them. Germline CDR1 reads SGHNT; CDR2 reads YYREEE (reference sequence). The CDR3 totals 13 residues. The CDR3 DNA sequence: TGTGCCAGCAGCGTGGGAGTTAACAATGAGCAGTTCTTC. Residues: CASSVGVNNEQFF. The variable domain in full, with the rest retrieved from reference TRBV5-4 and TRBJ2-1, is ETGVTQSPTHLIKTRGQQVTLRCSSQSGHNTVSWYQQALGQGPQFIFQYYREEENGRGNFPPRFSGLQFPNYSSELNVNALELDDSALYLCASSVGVNNEQFFGPGTRLTVL.

The chain combines TRBV4-2 with TRBJ2-7; TRBD2 matches 8 bases. The CDR3 runs 15 residues. Germline loops: CDR1 LGHNA, CDR2 YNFKEQ. After removal of 2 bases from V and 5 bases from J, the junction contained 8 bases not matched to a gene. The CDR3 region has the DNA TGTGCCAGCAGCCAACGGACGGGAGGGCACGACGAGCAGTACTTC. Protein sequence: CASSQRTGGHDEQYF.

This clone has just a few counts. The rearrangement links TRBV4-1 to TRBJ2-7, with 7 nucleotides matching TRBD1. CDR1 MGHRA and CDR2 YSYEKL come from the germline V gene. The J segment lost 3 bases and the V segment lost 5 bases, leaving 10 bases of the junction unmatched. CDR3 size: 15 residues. The CDR3 spells CASSDGTALNYEQYF. CDR3 DNA sequence: TGCGCCAGCAGCGACGGGACAGCCCTTAACTACGAGCAGTACTTC.

The CDR3 sequence is CASSLGAEQYF. CDR3 nucleotides: TGTGCCAGCAGCTTGGGGGCAGAGCAGTACTTC. The chain has TRBV5-5 and TRBJ2-7; unclear D gene. V dropped 0 bases and J dropped 7 bases, with 5 bases sitting between them. Per the germline V gene, CDR1 is SGHKS and CDR2 is YYEKEE (reference sequence). The CDR3 loop spans 11 amino acids.

This clone was seen a single time. The rearrangement joins TRBV5-1 to TRBJ2-5; 8 bases match TRBD2. Germline CDR1 is SGHRS and CDR2 is YFSETQ. V was clipped by 0 bases and J by 1 base; unmatched bases: 11. The CDR3 has 18 amino acids. The CDR3 protein is CASSLALAGGTLQETQYF. The DNA of the CDR3 is TGCGCCAGCAGCTTGGCCCTAGCGGGCGGGACGCTCCAAGAGACCCAGTACTTC.

The chain is built from TRBV27 and TRBJ1-2; 9 nucleotides align to TRBD1. The length of the CDR3 is 15 residues. The ends lost 1 base at V and 5 bases at J; junction bases unmatched: 5. Germline values: CDR1 MNHEY, CDR2 SMNVEV (reference sequence). The DNA of the CDR3 is TGTGCCAGCAGTTTATTCACAGGGGGCGGGTATGGCTACACCTTC. It is translated as CASSLFTGGGYGYTF.

The V call is TRBV13, the J call TRBJ2-7; 7 bases match TRBD2. Germline V gives CDR1 PRHDT, CDR2 FYEKMQ (reference sequence). V shed 4 bases, J shed 1 base, and the junction held 7 bases outside the gene matches. CDR3 size: 15 residues. In DNA, the CDR3 is TGTGCCAGCAGCTCTAAACTAGCGTTTTCCTACGAGCAGTACTTC. This gives the protein CASSSKLAFSYEQYF.

The chain carries TRBV7-2 and TRBJ2-7; 7 nucleotides match TRBD1. The CDR3 extends over 15 amino acids. V lost 5 bases, J lost 0 bases, and 7 bases stayed unmatched. Germline V gene data show CDR1 as SGHTA and CDR2 as FQGNSA. The CDR3 loop reads CASSISGTASYEQYF. The CDR3 DNA is TGTGCCAGCAGCATTTCCGGGACAGCCTCCTACGAGCAGTACTTC. Complete variable domain (other parts from reference TRBV7-2 and TRBJ2-7): GAGVSQSPSNKVTEKGKDVELRCDPISGHTALYWYRQSLGQGLEFLIYFQGNSAPDKSGLPSDRFSAERTGGSVSTLTIQRTQQEDSAVYLCASSISGTASYEQYFGPGTRLTVT.

V and J are TRBV6-5 and TRBJ1-6; 7 nucleotides match TRBD1. J gave up 5 bases and V 6 bases, and 4 bases lay outside the gene matches. The germline CDR1 and CDR2 sequences are MNHEY and SVGAGI. The CDR3 extends over 14 amino acids. For the CDR3, the DNA is TGTGCCAGCAGGCCGGGACAGCATAATTCACCCCTCCACTTT. As protein: CASRPGQHNSPLHF.

This clone was observed a handful of times. The rearrangement links TRBV11-2 to TRBJ1-2; D call uncertain. Germline V lookup: CDR1 SGHAT, CDR2 FQNNGV. The CDR3 consists of 14 residues. V was pared by 5 bases and J by 7 bases, with 17 bases between. The CDR3 region is CASSLPGVLGGYTF. The CDR3 nucleotides are TGTGCCAGCAGCCTCCCCGGGGTGTTAGGTGGCTACACCTTC.